This T cell receptor (beta chain) was retrieved from a study of human versus mouse CDR3 diversity and MHC coevolution (dated by TCRdb to 2015 to 2018). As for the study more broadly: The immunoSEQ assay was reported to detect one in 200,000 T cells and to minimize multiplex PCR amplification bias. The human cohort comprised three healthy volunteer blood donors, one aged 30 to 40, one aged 40 to 49 and one aged 60 to 70 at collection. As a reference point for TCR selection on multiple MHC II alleles, the study used human naive CD4 T cell repertoires and compared them against human-TCR-locus transgenic mice that have a single MHC II. Across mouse and human samples, the number of valid reads per sample ranged from about 5.5 x 10^6 to 1.8 x 10^7.

The CDR1 and CDR2 encoded by the germline V gene are KGHSH and LQKENI. The CDR3, from cysteine to phenylalanine, totals 14 residues. The only DNA kept is the CDR3, 42 bases in frame from the first base. Fluorescence-activated cell sorting was used to pull naive CD4 T cells, meaning cells that were CD45RO-negative and CD62L-positive, out of the PBMCs. From each donor, around 54 ml of fresh peripheral blood was taken, and Ficoll density centrifugation was then used to isolate PBMCs. Cells were sorted on a FACSAria III instrument, and every sample had a purity above 85%. This clone was detected once. It lacks a known antigen. At one end the junction does not follow the germline gene, possibly because of a read error. Paper-wide results and their limitations: The lowest clonal inequality scores among all compared groups were observed in most of the three human donors. On average, humans had more CDR3 deletions and insertions than mice, indicating greater exonuclease and TdT activity. The largest TCR beta repertoire according to iCHAO1 estimates belonged to humans, at about 1.6 million clonotypes, a result attributed likely to selection by multiple MHC II molecules. Repertoire diversity was not considered directly comparable between humans and mice because human T cells were selected on a handful of MHC II alleles.

Genomic DNA was extracted from the sorted cells using the QIAGEN blood and tissue kit and was quantified on a NanoDrop 1000. Deep sequencing and quantification of TCR alpha and beta chains were performed on the immunoSEQ platform by multiplex PCR of genomic DNA. The paper's processing steps were these. IMGT gene and region definitions were used to annotate TCR sequences. Out-of-frame rearrangements were taken as a proxy for the preselection repertoire and were compared with in-frame clonotypes. The iCHAO1 estimator provided with the immunoSEQ platform was used to estimate repertoire size. Clonal inequality was measured with a Gini index on in-frame amino acid clonotypes, based on the Lorenz curve. The intersect function in the R package tcR was used to count shared clonotypes, while the Jaccard index served to score similarity. The R prcomp function was used without normalization to run principal component analysis of V, J and V-J usage frequencies. Not all clones reach the TCRdb copy of this immuneACCESS table, which keeps in-frame sequences only. Checked studies attribute under half of the gap to unresolved V genes and leave the rest unexplained. That table is the source of V, J and clone size, and D and trimming were worked out from the DNA. This sample holds about 60,000 clones; about 94% were observed only once. The ten largest make up 15% to 20% of the sample.

Sequencing was performed on naive CD4+ T cells from blood. The cell subset or site tag for this specimen amounts to: CD45RO-negative CD62L-positive naive CD4 T cells. The chain was built from TRBV18 and TRBJ1-3; perhaps TRBD1 is the D gene, with 5 bases matching. This receptor was obtained from a person in their sixties in good health. The CDR3 region: CTSSLGTSGNTIYF. The base sequence is TGTACCAGCTCACTGGGGACTTCTGGAAACACCATATATTTT.